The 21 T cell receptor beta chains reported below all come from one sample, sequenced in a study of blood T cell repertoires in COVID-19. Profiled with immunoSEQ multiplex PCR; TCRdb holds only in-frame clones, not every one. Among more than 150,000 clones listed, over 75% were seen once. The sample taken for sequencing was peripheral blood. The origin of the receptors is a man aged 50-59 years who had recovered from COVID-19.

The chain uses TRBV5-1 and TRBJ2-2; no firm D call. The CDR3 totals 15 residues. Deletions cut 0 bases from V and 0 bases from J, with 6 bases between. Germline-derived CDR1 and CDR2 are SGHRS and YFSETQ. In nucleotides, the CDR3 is TGCGCCAGCAGCTTGGGACATACGAACACCGGGGAGCTGTTTTTT. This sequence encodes CASSLGHTNTGELFF.

The DNA for the CDR3 is TGTGCCAGCGGAGTGGCGGGGGCCAACGTCCTGACTTTC. The encoded protein is CASGVAGANVLTF. The V and J genes are TRBV3-1 (or the pseudogene TRBV3-2) and TRBJ2-6, with D hard to call. The CDR3 runs 13 residues. Trimming stripped 8 bases from V and 4 bases from J, with 9 bases between. Germline values: CDR1 LGHDT, CDR2 YNNKEL (reference sequence).

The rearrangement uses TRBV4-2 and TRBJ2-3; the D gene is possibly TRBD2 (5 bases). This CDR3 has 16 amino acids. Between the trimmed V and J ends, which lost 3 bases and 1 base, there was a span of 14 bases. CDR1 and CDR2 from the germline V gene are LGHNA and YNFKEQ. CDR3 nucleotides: TGTGCCAGCAGCCATCGATTGGCGGGCGGCACAGATACGCAGTATTTT. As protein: CASSHRLAGGTDTQYF.

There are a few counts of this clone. CDR3 protein: CASSYRTGRGNEQFF. In nucleotides, the CDR3 is TGTGCCAGTAGTTACCGGACAGGGCGGGGCAATGAGCAGTTCTTC. V usage is TRBV19 and J usage is TRBJ2-1; 8 bases align to TRBD1. Germline V gene lookup returns CDR1 LNHDA and CDR2 SQIVND (reference sequence). J lost 6 bases, V lost 5 bases, and 9 bases had no gene match. The CDR3 consists of 15 residues.

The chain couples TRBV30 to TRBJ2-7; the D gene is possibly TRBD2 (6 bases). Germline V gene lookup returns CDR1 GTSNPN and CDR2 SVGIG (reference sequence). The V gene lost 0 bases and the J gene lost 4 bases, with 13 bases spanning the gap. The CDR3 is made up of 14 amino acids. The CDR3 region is CAWSVRERGYEQYF. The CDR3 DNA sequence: TGTGCCTGGAGTGTTCGGGAGAGGGGTTACGAGCAGTACTTC.

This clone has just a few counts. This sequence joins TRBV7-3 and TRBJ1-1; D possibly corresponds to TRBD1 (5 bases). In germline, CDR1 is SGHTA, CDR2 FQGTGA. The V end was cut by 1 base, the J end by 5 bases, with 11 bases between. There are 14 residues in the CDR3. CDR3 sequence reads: CASSLNAGNTEAFF. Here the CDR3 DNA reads TGTGCCAGCAGCTTAAATGCAGGGAATACTGAAGCTTTCTTT.

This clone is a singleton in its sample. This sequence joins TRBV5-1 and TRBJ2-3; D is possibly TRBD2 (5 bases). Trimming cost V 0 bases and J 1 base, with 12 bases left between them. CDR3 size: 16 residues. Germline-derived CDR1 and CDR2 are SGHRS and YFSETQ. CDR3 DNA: TGCGCCAGCAGCTTGGGTCATACCGGGGGCACAGATACGCAGTATTTT. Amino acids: CASSLGHTGGTDTQYF.

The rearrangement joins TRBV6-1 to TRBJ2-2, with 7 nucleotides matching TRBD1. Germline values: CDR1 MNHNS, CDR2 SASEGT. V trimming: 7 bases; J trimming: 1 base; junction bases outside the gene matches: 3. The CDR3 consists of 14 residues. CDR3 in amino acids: CASKQGRNTGELFF. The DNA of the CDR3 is TGTGCCAGCAAACAGGGGCGGAACACCGGGGAGCTGTTTTTT.

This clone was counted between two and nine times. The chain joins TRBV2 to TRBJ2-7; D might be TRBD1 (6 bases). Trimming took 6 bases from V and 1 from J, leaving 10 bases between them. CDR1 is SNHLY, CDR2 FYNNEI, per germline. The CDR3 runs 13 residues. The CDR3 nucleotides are TGTGCCAGCAGCAGGGGCGAATCCTACGAGCAGTACTTC. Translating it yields CASSRGESYEQYF.

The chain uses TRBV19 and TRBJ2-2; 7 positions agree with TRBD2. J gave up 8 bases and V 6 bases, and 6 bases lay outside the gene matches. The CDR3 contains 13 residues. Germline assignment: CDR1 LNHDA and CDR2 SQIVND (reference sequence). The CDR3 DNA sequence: TGTGCCAGTAGCTTCGGACTAGATGGGGAGCTGTTTTTT. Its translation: CASSFGLDGELFF.

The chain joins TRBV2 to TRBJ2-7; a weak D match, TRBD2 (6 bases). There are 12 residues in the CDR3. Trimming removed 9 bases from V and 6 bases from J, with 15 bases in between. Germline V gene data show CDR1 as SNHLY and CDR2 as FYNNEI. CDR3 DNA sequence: TGTGCCAGTGCGGAGGGATCGGGCGAGCAGTACTTC. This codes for CASAEGSGEQYF.

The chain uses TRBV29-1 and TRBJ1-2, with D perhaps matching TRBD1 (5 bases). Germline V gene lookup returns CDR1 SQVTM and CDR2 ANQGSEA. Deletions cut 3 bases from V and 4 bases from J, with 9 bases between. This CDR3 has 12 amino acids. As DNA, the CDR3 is TGCAGCGTTGAGGTGGGGCCCTATGGCTACACCTTC. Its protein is CSVEVGPYGYTF.

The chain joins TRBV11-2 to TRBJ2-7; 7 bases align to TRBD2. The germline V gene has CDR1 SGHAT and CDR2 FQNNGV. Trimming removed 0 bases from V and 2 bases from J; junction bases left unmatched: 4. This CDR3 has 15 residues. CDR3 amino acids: CASSLDVSGPYEQYF. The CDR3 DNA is TGTGCCAGCAGCTTAGATGTTAGCGGGCCCTACGAGCAGTACTTC.

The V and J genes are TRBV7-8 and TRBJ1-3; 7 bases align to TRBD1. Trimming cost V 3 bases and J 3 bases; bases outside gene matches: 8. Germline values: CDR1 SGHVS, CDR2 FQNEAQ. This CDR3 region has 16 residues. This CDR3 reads CASSFAVGGYGNTIYF. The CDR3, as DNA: TGTGCCAGCAGCTTCGCAGTAGGGGGCTATGGAAACACCATATATTTT.

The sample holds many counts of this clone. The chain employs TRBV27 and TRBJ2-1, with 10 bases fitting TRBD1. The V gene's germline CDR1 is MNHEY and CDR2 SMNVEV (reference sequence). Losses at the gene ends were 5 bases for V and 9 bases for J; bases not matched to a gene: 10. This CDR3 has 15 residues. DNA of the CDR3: TGTGCCAGCAGTCCCCGGGACAGGGGAGGTGGTGAGCAGTTCTTC. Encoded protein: CASSPRDRGGGEQFF.

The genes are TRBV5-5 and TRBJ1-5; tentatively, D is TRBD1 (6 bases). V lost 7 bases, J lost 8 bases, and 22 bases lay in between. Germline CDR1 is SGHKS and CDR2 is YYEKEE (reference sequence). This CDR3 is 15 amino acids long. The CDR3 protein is CASASTYRAAEPQHF. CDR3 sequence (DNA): TGTGCCAGCGCCTCGACATACAGGGCTGCAGAGCCCCAGCATTTT.

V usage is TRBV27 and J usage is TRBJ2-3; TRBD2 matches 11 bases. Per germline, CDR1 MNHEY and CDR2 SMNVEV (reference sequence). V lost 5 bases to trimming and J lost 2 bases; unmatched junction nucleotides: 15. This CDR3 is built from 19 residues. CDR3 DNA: TGTGCCAGCAGTCGGATTGGGGCCTTACTAGCGGGAGACACAGATACGCAGTATTTT. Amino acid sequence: CASSRIGALLAGDTDTQYF.

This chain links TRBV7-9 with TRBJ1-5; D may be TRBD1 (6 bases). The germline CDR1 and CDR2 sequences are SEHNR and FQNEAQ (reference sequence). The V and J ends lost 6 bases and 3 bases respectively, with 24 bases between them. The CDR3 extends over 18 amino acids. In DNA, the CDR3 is TGTGCCAGCAGTCGCGACCGGGGGGCGCGAGGTCTCAATCAGCCCCAGCATTTT. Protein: CASSRDRGARGLNQPQHF.

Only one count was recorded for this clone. CDR3 DNA sequence: TGCGCCAGCAGCTTGTACGGGAACACCGGGGAGCTGTTTTTT. Translated: CASSLYGNTGELFF. The gene calls are TRBV5-1 and TRBJ2-2; D is ambiguous. This CDR3 is 14 amino acids long. Germline CDR1 and CDR2: SGHRS and YFSETQ. Trimming removed 1 base from V and 1 base from J, with 5 bases in between.

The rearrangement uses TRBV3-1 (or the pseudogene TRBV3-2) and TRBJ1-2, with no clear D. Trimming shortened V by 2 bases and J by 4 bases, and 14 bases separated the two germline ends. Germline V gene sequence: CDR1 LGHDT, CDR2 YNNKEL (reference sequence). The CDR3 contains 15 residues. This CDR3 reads CASSQTPVTSYGYTF. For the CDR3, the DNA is TGTGCCAGCAGCCAAACCCCCGTGACAAGCTATGGCTACACCTTC.

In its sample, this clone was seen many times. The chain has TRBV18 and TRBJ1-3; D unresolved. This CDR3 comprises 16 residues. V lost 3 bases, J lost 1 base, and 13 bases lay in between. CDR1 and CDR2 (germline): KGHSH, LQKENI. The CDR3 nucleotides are TGTGCCAGCTCACCCGAGGCCAGACCTTCTGGAAACACCATATATTTT. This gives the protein CASSPEARPSGNTIYF.